Shown below are 10 T cell receptor beta chains from a single sample sequenced in a study of neurological immune-mediated disorders. TCRdb called the 5' RACE reads again in MiXCR, with one record for every CDR3 protein. The sample has 55,000 to 65,000 distinct CDR3 sequences, roughly 3.3% seen once; the top ten hold 3.1%. The source material was PBMCs. The receptors stem from a woman between 25 and 40 years old with multiple sclerosis.

A note on this clonotype: Since a much larger clone is just one base distant, this may be a read error. The chain couples TRBV10-2 to TRBJ1-1; D not certain. Per germline, CDR1 WSHSY and CDR2 SAAADI. Trimming pared 4 bases from V and 1 base from J, leaving 10 bases between. The CDR3 has 14 residues. For the CDR3, the DNA is TGCGCCAGCAGTGGACTCGGAAAGAACACTGAAGCTTTCTTT. Protein product: CASSGLGKNTEAFF.

There are many counts of this clonotype. J is TRBJ1-4 and V is TRBV19; TRBD1 aligns across 8 bases. V lost 11 bases, J lost 7 bases, and 6 bases stayed unmatched. Germline values: CDR1 LNHDA, CDR2 SQIVND (reference sequence). This CDR3 has 12 residues. CDR3 in DNA: TGTGCCGTCAGGGGGCCTGGTGAAAAACTGTTTTTT. The encoded protein is CAVRGPGEKLFF.

This clonotype was seen ten or more times. The chain links TRBV10-3 to TRBJ2-3; 13 bases match TRBD2. The CDR3 is made up of 19 amino acids. V shed 6 bases, J shed 3 bases, and the junction held 15 bases outside the gene matches. Per germline, CDR1 ENHRY and CDR2 SYGVKD. CDR3 DNA sequence: TGTGCCATCAGAGGGACTAGCGGGGCCTCCCCCGGGTTAACAGATACGCAGTATTTT. Encoded protein: CAIRGTSGASPGLTDTQYF.

This clonotype has at least ten counts. CDR3 sequence (DNA): TGTGCCAGCAGCTTAGGACAGGGGCGCTACGAGCAGTACTTC. Amino acids: CASSLGQGRYEQYF. The chain recombines TRBV11-2 with TRBJ2-7, with 8 bases aligning to TRBD1. Trimming removed 1 base from V and 3 bases from J; junction bases left unmatched: 2. Germline assignment: CDR1 SGHAT and CDR2 FQNNGV. CDR3 length: 14 amino acids.

This clonotype was picked up a small number of times. The rearrangement uses TRBV5-1 and TRBJ2-3, with D uncertain. This CDR3 is built from 14 residues. V lost 0 bases and J lost 2, with 7 bases in between. Looked up from germline, CDR1 is SGHRS and CDR2 is YFSETQ. The CDR3 DNA sequence: TGCGCCAGCAGCTTGGCCTGGGACACAGATACGCAGTATTTT. It translates to CASSLAWDTDTQYF.

The V gene is TRBV6-2 or TRBV6-3, the J gene TRBJ2-7; 9 bases match TRBD1. Unmatched junction bases numbered 15, after V lost 6 bases and J lost 0 bases. The CDR3 runs 18 residues. Germline CDR1 and CDR2: MNHEY and SVGEGT. CDR3 region: CASRSRITTGQGSYEQYF. In DNA, the CDR3 is TGTGCCAGCAGATCTAGAATTACCACGGGACAGGGCTCCTACGAGCAGTACTTC.

In its sample, this clonotype was seen many times. Here the CDR3 DNA reads TGTGCCAGCAGTCGGGACTTCCCCACAGATACGCAGTATTTT. This translates into CASSRDFPTDTQYF. This rearrangement joins TRBV12-3 or TRBV12-4 to TRBJ2-3; D is perhaps TRBD2 (6 bases). This CDR3 contains 14 residues. V lost 5 bases, J lost 2 bases, and 11 bases lay in between.

This clonotype was seen ten or more times. The chain combines TRBV3-1 with TRBJ2-1; D uncertain. CDR1 is LGHDT, CDR2 YNNKEL, per germline (reference sequence). The CDR3 consists of 12 residues. V lost 2 bases and J 9 bases, leaving 8 bases between the germline ends. CDR3 residues: CASSQRTGEQFF. The CDR3 DNA sequence: TGTGCCAGCAGCCAAAGGACGGGTGAGCAGTTCTTC.

This clonotype occurred many times. This chain uses TRBV7-2 with TRBJ2-2; TRBD2 matches at 12 bases. V was pared by 3 bases and J by 0 bases, with 5 bases of the junction left unmatched. Germline assignment: CDR1 SGHTA and CDR2 FQGNSA. The CDR3 runs to 18 residues. Here the CDR3 reads CASSFSGLAGTNTGELFF. CDR3 sequence (DNA): TGTGCCAGCAGCTTCAGCGGACTAGCGGGAACGAACACCGGGGAGCTGTTTTTT.

This clonotype was found a few times. The V gene is TRBV20-1, the J gene TRBJ2-2; 7 nucleotides agree with TRBD2. Trimming took 0 bases from V and 4 from J; bases not matched to a gene: 8. This CDR3 region has 16 residues. Germline assignment: CDR1 DFQATT and CDR2 SNEGSKA (reference sequence). In DNA, the CDR3 is TGCAGTGCTAGAGATGACACTAGCGCAATCACCGGGGAGCTGTTTTTT. Amino acids: CSARDDTSAITGELFF.